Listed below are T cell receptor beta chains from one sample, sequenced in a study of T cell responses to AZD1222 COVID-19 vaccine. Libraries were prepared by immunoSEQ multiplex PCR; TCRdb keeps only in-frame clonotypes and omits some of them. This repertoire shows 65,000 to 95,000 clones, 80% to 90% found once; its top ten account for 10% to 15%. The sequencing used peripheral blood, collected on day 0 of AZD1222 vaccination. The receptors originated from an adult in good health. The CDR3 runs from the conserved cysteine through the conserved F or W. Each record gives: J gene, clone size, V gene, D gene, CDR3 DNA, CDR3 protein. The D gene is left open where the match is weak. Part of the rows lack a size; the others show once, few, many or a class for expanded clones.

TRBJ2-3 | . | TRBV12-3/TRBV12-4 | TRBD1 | TGTGCCAGCGGGGGACAGATAACAGATACGCAGTATTTT | CASGGQITDTQYF
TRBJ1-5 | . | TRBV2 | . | TGTGCCAGCAGATTCGGGTCAAATCAGCCCCAGCATTTT | CASRFGSNQPQHF
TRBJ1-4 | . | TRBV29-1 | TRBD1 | TGCAGCGTGCACATGACAGGGGTTAATGAAAAACTGTTTTTT | CSVHMTGVNEKLFF
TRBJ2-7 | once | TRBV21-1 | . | TGTGCCAGCAGCCCTGCCTCCGCGGAGTCCTACGAGCAGTACTTC | CASSPASAESYEQYF
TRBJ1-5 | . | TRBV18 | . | TGTGCCAGCTCACCCGGGCCCCCCGAGCCCCAGCATTTT | CASSPGPPEPQHF
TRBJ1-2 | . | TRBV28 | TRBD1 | TGTGCCAGCAGTTTAGGGTGGGGACAGGGGAACTATGGCTACACCTTC | CASSLGWGQGNYGYTF
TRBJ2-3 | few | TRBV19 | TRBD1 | TGTGCCAGTAGTTCCAGGGACAGGGGAGGGCTCGGAGATACGCAGTATTTT | CASSSRDRGGLGDTQYF
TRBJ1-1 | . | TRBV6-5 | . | TGTGCCAGCAGTTTACAGGGGAACACTGAAGCTTTCTTT | CASSLQGNTEAFF
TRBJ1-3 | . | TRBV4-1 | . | TGCGCCAGCAGCCTACTGGACATATCATCCTCTGGAAACACCATATATTTT | CASSLLDISSSGNTIYF
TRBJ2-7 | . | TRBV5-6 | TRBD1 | TGTGCCAGCAGGGGGTTGGGACAGGAAGCCTACGAGCAGTACTTC | CASRGLGQEAYEQYF
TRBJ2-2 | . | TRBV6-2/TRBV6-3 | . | TGTGCCAGCAGTTACTCGATGGGCGGGGAGCTGTTTTTT | CASSYSMGGELFF
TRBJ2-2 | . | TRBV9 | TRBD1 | TGTGCCAGCAGCGACCAACAGGGGGCGAGGACCGGGGAGCTGTTTTTT | CASSDQQGARTGELFF
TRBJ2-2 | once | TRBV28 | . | TGTGCCAGCAGTTTATACCCCTCGGCAGGGGAGGCCGGGGAGCTGTTTTTT | CASSLYPSAGEAGELFF
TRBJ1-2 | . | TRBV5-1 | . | TGCGCCAGCAGCTTGGACAGGGAATATGGCTACACCTTC | CASSLDREYGYTF